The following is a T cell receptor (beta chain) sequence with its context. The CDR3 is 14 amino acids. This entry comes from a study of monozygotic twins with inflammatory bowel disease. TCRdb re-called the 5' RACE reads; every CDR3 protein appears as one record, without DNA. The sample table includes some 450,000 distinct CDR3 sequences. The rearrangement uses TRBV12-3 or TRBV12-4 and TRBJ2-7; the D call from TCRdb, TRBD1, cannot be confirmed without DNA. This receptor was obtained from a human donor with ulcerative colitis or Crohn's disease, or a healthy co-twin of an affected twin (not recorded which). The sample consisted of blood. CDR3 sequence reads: CASSYGQGDYEQYF.